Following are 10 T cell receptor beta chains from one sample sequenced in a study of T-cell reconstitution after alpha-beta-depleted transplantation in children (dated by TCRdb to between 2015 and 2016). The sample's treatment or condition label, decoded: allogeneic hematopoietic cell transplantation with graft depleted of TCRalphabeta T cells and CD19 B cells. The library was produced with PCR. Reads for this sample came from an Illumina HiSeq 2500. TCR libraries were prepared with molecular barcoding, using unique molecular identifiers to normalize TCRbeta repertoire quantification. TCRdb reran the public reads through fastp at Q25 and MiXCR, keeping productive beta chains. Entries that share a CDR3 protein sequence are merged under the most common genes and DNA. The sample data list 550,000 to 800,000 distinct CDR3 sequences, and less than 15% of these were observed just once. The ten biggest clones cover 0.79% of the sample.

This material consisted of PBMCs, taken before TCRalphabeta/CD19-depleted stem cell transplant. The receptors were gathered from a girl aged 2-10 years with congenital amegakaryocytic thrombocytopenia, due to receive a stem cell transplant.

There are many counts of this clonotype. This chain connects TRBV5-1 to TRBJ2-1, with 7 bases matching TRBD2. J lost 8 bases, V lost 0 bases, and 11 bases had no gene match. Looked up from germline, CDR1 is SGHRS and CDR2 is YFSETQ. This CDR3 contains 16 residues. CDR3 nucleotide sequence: TGCGCCAGCAGCTTGGCGGGGGGAACGGCGGTTGATGAGCAGTTCTTC. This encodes CASSLAGGTAVDEQFF.

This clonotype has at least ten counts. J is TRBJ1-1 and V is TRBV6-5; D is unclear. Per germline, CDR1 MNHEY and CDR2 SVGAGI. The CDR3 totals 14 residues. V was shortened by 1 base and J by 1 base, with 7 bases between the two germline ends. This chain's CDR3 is CASSYWEGNTEAFF. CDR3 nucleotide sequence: TGTGCCAGCAGTTACTGGGAGGGGAACACTGAAGCTTTCTTT.

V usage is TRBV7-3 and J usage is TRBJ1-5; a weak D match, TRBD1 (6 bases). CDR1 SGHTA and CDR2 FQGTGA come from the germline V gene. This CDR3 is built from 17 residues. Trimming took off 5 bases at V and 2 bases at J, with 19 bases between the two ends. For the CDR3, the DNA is TGTGCCAGCAGCCACCCGGCGGCCAGGGGACGCAATCAGCCCCAGCATTTT. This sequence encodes CASSHPAARGRNQPQHF. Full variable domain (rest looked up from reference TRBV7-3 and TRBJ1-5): GAGVSQTPSNKVTEKGKYVELRCDPISGHTALYWYRQSLGQGPEFLIYFQGTGAADDSGLPNDRFFAVRPEGSVSTLKIQRTERGDSAVYLCASSHPAARGRNQPQHFGDGTRLSIL.

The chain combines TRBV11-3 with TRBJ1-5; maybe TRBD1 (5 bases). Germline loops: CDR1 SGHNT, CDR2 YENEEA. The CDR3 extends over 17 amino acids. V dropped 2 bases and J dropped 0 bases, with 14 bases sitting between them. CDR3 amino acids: CASSLKSDSNSNQPQHF. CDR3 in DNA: TGTGCCAGCAGCTTAAAGTCAGACAGTAATAGCAATCAGCCCCAGCATTTT. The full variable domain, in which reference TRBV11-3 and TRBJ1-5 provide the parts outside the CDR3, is EAGVVQSPRYKIIEKKQPVAFWCNPISGHNTLYWYLQNLGQGPELLIRYENEEAVDDSQLPKDRFSAERLKGVDSTLKIQPAELGDSAVYLCASSLKSDSNSNQPQHFGDGTRLSIL.

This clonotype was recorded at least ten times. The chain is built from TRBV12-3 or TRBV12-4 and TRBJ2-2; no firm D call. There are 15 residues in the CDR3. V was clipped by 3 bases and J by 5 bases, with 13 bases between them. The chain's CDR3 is CASSLPSPSTGELFF. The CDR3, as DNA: TGTGCCAGCAGTTTGCCCTCTCCGAGTACCGGGGAGCTGTTTTTT.

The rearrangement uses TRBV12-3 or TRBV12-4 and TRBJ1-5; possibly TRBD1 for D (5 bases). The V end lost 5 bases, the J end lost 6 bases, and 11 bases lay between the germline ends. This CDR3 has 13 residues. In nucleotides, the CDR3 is TGTGCCAGCAGTAGGGAGGGGCTTCAGCCCCAGCATTTT. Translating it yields CASSREGLQPQHF.

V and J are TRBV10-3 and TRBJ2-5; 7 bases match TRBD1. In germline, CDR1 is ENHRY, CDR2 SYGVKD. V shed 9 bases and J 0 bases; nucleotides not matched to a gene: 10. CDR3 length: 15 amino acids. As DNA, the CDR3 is TGTGCCATACGGGGCGTGGGACAGCACCAAGAGACCCAGTACTTC. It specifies CAIRGVGQHQETQYF.

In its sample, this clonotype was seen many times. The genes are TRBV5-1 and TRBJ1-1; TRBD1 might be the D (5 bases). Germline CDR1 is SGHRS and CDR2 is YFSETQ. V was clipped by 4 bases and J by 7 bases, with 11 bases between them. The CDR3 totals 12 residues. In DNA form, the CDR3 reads TGCGCCAGCAGCCTTCAGGGATTTGAAGCTTTCTTT. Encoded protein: CASSLQGFEAFF.

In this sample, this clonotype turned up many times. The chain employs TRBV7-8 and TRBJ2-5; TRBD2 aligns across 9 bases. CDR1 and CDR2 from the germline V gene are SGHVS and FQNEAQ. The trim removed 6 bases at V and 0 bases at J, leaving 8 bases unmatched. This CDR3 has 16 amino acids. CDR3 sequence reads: CASSKTSGPYQETQYF. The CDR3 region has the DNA TGTGCCAGCAGTAAGACTAGCGGCCCGTACCAAGAGACCCAGTACTTC.

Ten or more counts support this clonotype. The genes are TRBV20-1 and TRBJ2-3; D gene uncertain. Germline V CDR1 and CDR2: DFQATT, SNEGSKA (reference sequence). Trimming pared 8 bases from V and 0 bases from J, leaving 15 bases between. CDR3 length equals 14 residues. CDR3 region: CSPSYDLSTDTQYF. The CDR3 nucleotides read TGCAGTCCAAGTTACGACCTAAGCACAGATACGCAGTATTTT.